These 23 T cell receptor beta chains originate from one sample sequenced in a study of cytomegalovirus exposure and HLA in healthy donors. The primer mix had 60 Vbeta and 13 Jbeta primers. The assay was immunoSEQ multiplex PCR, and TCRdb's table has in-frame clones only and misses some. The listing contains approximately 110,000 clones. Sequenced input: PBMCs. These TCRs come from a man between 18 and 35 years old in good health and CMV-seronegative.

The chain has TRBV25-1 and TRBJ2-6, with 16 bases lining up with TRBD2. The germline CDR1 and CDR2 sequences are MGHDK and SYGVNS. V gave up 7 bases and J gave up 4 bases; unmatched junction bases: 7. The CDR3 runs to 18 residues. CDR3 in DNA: TGTGCCAGCACGGGGGGACTAGCGGGGGGGCGAGGGGCCAACGTCCTGACTTTC. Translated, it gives CASTGGLAGGRGANVLTF.

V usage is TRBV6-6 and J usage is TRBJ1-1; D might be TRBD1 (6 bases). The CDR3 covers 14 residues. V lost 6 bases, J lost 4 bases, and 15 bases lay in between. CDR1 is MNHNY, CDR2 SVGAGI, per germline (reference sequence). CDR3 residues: CASRPRGSSTEAFF. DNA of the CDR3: TGTGCCAGCAGGCCCAGGGGATCTAGCACTGAAGCTTTCTTT.

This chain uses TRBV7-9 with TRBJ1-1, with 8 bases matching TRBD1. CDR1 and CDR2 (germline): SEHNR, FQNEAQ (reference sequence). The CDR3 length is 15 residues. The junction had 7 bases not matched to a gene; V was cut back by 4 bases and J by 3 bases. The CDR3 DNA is TGTGCCAGCAGCTCAAACAGGGGGGCGGACACTGAAGCTTTCTTT. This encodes CASSSNRGADTEAFF.

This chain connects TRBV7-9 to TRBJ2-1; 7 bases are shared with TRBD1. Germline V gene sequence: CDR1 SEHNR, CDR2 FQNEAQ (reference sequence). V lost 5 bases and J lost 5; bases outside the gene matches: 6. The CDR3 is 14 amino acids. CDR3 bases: TGTGCCAGCAGCCTAACTGACAGGGACAATGAGCAGTTCTTC. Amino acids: CASSLTDRDNEQFF.

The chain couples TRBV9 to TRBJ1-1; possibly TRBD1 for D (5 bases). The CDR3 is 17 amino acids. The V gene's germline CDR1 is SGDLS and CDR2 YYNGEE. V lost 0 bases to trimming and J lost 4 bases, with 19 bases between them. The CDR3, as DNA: TGTGCCAGCAGCGTAGCGGCTGGGGCTCTCCAGAGCACTGAAGCTTTCTTT. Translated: CASSVAAGALQSTEAFF.

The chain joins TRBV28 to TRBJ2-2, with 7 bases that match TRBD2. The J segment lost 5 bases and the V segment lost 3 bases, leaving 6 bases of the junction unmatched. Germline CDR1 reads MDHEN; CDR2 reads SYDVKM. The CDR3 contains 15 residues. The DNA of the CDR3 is TGTGCCAGCAGTTTCCTAGCGGAGACAACCGGGGAGCTGTTTTTT. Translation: CASSFLAETTGELFF.

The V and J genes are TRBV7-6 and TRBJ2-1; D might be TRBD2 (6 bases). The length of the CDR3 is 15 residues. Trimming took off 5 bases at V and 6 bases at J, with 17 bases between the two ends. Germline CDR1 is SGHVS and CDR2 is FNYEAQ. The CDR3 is CASSGGGAALNEQFF. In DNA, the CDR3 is TGTGCCAGCAGCGGGGGAGGAGCGGCACTCAATGAGCAGTTCTTC.

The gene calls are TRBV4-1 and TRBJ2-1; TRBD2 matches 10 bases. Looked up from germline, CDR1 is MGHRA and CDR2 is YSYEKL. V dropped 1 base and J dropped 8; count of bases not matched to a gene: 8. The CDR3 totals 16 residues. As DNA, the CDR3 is TGCGCCAGCAGCCAAGGGGCTAGCGGGAGATTTGATGAGCAGTTCTTC. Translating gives CASSQGASGRFDEQFF.

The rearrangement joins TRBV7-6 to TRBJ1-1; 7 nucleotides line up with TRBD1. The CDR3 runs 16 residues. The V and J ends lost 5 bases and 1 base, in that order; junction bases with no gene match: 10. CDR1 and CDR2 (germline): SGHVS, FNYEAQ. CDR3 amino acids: CASSLYRRQGNTEAFF. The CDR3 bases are TGTGCCAGCAGCCTCTATAGGAGACAGGGGAACACTGAAGCTTTCTTT.

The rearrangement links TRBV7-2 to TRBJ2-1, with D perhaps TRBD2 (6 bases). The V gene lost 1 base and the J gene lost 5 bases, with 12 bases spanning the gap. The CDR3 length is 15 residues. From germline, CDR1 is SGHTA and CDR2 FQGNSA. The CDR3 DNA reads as TGTGCCAGCAGCTTAGACTCGCGGGGACACAATGAGCAGTTCTTC. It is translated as CASSLDSRGHNEQFF. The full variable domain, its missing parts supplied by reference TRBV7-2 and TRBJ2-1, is GAGVSQSPSNKVTEKGKDVELRCDPISGHTALYWYRQSLGQGLEFLIYFQGNSAPDKSGLPSDRFSAERTGGSVSTLTIQRTQQEDSAVYLCASSLDSRGHNEQFFGPGTRLTVL.

Here the CDR3 DNA reads TGTGCCAGCAGCTCCGAGGGGGTTTTGAACTATGGCTACACCTTC. Its translation: CASSSEGVLNYGYTF. The gene calls are TRBV11-2 and TRBJ1-2; weak D call: TRBD1 (6 bases). Trimming took off 4 bases at V and 2 bases at J, with 14 bases between the two ends. CDR3 length: 15 amino acids. The germline V gene has CDR1 SGHAT and CDR2 FQNNGV. The full variable domain, its missing parts supplied by reference TRBV11-2 and TRBJ1-2, is EAGVAQSPRYKIIEKRQSVAFWCNPISGHATLYWYQQILGQGPKLLIQFQNNGVVDDSQLPKDRFSAERLKGVDSTLKIQPAKLEDSAVYLCASSSEGVLNYGYTFGSGTRLTVV.

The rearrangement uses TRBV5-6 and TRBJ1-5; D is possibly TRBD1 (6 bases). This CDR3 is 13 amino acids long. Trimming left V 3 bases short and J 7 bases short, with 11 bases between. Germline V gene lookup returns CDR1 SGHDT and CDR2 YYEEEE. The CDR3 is CASSSGGSQPQHF. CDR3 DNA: TGTGCCAGCAGCTCGGGGGGCAGCCAGCCCCAGCATTTT.

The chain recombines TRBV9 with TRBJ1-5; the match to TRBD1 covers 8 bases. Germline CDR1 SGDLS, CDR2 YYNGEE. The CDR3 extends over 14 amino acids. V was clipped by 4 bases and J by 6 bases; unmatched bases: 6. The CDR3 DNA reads TGTGCCAGCAGCTCCAACAGGGGGGGTCAGCCCCAGCATTTT. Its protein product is CASSSNRGGQPQHF.

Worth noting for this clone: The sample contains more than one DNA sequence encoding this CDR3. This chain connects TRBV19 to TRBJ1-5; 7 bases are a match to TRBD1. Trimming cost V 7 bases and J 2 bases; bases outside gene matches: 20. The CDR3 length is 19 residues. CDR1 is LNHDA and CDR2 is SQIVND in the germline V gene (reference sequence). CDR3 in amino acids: CASTQFGTAPSIGNQPQHF. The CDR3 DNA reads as TGTGCCAGTACCCAGTTCGGGACAGCTCCCTCGATAGGCAATCAGCCCCAGCATTTT.

The CDR3 loop reads CASSSGGLAGNYEQYF. The DNA for the CDR3 is TGTGCCAGCAGTTCCGGGGGACTAGCGGGAAATTACGAGCAGTACTTC. This sequence joins TRBV28 and TRBJ2-7, with 13 bases lining up with TRBD2. Germline CDR1 is MDHEN and CDR2 is SYDVKM. J was trimmed by 4 bases and V by 4 bases; bases with no gene match: 7. This CDR3 is built from 16 residues.

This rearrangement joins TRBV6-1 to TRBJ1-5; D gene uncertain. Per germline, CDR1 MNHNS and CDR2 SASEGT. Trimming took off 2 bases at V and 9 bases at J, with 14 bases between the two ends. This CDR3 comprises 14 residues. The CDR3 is CASSERQPTGPQHF. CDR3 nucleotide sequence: TGTGCCAGCAGTGAACGGCAGCCCACGGGGCCCCAGCATTTT.

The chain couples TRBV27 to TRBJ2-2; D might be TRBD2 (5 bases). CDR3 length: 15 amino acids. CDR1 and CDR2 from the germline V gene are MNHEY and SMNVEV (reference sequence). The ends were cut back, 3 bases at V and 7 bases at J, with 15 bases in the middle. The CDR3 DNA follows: TGTGCCAGCAGTTTTTTTAGGGAAGGAGGCGGGGAGCTGTTTTTT. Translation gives CASSFFREGGGELFF.

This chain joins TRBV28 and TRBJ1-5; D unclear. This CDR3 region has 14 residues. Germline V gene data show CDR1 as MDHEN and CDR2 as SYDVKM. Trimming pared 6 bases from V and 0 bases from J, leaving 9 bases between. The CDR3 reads CASRVGSSNQPQHF. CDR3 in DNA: TGTGCCAGCAGGGTAGGGAGTAGCAATCAGCCCCAGCATTTT.

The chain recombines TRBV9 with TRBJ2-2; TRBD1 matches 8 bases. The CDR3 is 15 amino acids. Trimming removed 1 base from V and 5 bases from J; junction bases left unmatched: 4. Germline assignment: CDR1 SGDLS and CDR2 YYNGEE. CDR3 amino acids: CASSVTGGETGELFF. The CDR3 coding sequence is TGTGCCAGCAGCGTAACAGGGGGTGAAACCGGGGAGCTGTTTTTT. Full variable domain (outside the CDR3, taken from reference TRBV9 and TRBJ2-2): DSGVTQTPKHLITATGQRVTLRCSPRSGDLSVYWYQQSLDQGLQFLIQYYNGEERAKGNILERFSAQQFPDLHSELNLSSLELGDSALYFCASSVTGGETGELFFGEGSRLTVL.

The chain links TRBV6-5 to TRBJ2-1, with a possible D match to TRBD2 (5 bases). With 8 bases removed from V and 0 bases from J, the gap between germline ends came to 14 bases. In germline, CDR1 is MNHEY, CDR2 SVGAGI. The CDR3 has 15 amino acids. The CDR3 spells CASHGVGSSYNEQFF. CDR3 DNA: TGTGCCAGCCACGGAGTTGGGAGCTCCTACAATGAGCAGTTCTTC.

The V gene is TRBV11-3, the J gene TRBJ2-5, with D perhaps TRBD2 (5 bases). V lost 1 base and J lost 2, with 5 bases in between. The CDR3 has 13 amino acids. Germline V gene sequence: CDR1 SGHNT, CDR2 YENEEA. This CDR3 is CASSLGTQETQYF. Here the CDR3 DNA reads TGTGCCAGCAGCTTAGGGACTCAAGAGACCCAGTACTTC.

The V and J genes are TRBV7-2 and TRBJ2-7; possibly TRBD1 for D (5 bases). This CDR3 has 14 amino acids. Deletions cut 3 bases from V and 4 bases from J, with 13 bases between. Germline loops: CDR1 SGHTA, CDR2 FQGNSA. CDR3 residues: CASSFGRWTYEQYF. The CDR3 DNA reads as TGTGCCAGCAGCTTCGGCCGGTGGACATACGAGCAGTACTTC.

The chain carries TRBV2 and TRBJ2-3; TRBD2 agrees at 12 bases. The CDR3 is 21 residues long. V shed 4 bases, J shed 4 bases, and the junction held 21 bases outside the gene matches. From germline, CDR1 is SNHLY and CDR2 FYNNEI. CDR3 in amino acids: CASSGPDRLAGVPRVPDTQYF. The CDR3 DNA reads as TGTGCCAGCAGTGGGCCAGACCGACTAGCGGGAGTCCCTCGGGTACCAGATACGCAGTATTTT.